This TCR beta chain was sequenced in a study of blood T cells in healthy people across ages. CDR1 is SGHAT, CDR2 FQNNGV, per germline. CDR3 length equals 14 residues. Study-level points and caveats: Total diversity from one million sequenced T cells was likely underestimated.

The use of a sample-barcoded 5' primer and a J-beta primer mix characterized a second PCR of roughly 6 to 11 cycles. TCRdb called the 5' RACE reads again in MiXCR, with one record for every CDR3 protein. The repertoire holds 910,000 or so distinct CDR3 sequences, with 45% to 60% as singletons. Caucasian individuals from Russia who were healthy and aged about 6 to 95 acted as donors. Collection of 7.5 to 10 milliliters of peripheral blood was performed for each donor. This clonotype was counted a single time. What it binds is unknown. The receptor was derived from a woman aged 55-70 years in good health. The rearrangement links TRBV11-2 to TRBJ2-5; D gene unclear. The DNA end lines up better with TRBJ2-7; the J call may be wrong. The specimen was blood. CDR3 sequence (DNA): TGTGCCAGCAGCTTAGGCCCACAACTCTACGAGCAGTACTTC. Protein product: CASSLGPQLYEQYF.